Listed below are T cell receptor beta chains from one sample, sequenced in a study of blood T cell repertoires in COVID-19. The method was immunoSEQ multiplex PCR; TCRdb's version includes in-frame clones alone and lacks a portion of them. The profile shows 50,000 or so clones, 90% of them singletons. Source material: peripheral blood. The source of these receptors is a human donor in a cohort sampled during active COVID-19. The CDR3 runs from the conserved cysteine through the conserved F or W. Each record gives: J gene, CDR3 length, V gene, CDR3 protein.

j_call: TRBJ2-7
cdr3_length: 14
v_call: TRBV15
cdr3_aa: CATTPRGQSVEQYF

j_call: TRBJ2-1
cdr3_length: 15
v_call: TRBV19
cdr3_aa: CASTRSGSRYNEQFF

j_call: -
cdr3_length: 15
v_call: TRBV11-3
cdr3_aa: CASSLYLGSYNEQFF

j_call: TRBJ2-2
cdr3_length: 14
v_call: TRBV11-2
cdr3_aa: CASSLGGSGGELFF

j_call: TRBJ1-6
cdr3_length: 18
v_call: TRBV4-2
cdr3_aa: CASSQSDGGRSYNSPLHF

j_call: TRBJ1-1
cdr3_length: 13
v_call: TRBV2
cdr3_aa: CASSVSGRTEAFF

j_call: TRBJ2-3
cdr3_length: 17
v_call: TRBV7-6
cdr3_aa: CASSLGGLAGVRDTQYF

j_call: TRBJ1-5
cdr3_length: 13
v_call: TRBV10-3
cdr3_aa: CAISTGVSIRQHF

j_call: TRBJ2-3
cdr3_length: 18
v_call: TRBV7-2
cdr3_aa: CASSLWPLQGSGTDTQYF

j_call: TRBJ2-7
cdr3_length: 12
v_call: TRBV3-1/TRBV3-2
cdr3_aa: CASSSEAYEQYF

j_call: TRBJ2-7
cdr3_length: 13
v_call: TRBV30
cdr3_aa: CAWKTGGVHEQYF

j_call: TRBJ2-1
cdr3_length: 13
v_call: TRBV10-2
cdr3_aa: CASSDPGRNEQFF

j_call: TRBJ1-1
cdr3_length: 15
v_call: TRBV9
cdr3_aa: CASSVGTGGWYEAFF

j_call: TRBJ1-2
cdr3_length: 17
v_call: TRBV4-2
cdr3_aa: CASSQDSEQTEYYGYTF

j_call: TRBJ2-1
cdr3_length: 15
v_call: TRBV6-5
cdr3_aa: CASTDSGASYNEQFF

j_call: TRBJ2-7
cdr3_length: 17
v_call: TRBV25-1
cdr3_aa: CASSAGNLRGRGYEQYF

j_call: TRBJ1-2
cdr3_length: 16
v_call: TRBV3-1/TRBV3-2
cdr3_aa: CASRTTTGGANYGYTF

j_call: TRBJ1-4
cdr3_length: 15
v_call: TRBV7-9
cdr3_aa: CASSRNGVTNEKLFF

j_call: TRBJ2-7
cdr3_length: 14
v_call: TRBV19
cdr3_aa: CASRDSLSSYEQYF

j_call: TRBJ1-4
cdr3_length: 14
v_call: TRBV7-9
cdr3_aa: CASSQTGSFEKLFF

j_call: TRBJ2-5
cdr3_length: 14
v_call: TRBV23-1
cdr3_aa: CASRSEGSSETQYF

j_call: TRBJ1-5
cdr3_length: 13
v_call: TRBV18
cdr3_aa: CASSPESEQPQHF

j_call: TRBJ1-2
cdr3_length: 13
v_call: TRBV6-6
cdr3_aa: CASSPTVGYGYTF

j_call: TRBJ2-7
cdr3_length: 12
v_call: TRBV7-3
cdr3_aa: CASRTVSYEQYF

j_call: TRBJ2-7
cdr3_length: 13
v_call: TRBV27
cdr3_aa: CASRPQGSYEQYF

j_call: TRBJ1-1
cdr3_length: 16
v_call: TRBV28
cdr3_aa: CASSSHSGGANTEAFF

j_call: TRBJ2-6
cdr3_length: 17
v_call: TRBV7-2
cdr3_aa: CASSLVAGTSGANVLTF

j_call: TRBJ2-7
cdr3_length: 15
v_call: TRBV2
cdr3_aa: CASSSGTGGYYEQYF

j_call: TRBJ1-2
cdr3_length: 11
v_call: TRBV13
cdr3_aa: CASSGDRVDTF

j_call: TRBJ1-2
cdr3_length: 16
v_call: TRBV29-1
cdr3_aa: CSVFGTGKTTNYGYTF

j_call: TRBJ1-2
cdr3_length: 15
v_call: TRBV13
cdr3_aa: CASSQPGGQAYGYTF

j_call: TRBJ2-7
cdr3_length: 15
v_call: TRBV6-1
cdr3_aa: CASSEFGFRAYEQYF

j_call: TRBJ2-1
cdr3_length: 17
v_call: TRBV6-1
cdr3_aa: CASSEMARGSSYNEQFF

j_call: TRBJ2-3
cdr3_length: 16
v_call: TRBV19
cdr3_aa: CASSIVGRGSTDTQYF

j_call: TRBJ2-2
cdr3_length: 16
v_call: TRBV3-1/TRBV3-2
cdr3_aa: CASSQGSGSNTGELFF

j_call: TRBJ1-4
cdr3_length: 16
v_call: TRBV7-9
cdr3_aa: CASSLGLTGEFEKLFF

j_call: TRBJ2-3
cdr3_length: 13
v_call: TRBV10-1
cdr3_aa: CASSERSTDTQYF

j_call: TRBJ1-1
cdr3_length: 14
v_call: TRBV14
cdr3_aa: CASSQDQNRPEAFF

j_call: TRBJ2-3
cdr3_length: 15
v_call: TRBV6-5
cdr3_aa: CASRPGQGGADTQYF

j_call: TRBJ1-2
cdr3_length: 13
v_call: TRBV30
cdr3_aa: CAWSVRGSYGYTF

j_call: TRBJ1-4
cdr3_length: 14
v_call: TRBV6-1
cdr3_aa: CASSDPGQGHKLFF

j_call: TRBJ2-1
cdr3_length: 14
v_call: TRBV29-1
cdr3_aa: CSVEVLNRLYEQFF

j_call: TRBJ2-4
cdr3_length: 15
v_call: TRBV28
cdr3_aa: CASSSARTGGNIQYF

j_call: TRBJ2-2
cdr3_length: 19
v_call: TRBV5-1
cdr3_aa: CASWPGSFRTGPNTGELFF

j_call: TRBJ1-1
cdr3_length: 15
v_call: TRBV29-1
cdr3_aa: CSPLTHRDWYTEAFF

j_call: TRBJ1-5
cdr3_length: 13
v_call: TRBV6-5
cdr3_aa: CASTSHSNQPQHF

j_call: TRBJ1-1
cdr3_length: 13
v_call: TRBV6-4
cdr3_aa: CASSGTTGTEAFF

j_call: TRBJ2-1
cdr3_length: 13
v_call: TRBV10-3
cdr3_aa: CAISVEGRDEQFF

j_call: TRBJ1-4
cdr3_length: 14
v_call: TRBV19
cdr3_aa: CASISRTKEEKLFF

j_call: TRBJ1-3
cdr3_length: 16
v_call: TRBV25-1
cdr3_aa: CASSESSRGPGNTIYF

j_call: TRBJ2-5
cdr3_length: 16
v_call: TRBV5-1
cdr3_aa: CASSLFELAGLETQYF

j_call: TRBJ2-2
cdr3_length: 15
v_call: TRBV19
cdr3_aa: CASSEQGAGTGELFF

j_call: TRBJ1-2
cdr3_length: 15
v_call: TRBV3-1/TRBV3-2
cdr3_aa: CASSRDGGRFYGYTF

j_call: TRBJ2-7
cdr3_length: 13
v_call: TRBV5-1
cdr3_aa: CASSSFGLNEQYF

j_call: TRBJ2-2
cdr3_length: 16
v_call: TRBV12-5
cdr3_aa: CASGLGTGEITGELFF

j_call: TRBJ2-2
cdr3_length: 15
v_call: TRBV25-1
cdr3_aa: CASSNDRLSTGELFF

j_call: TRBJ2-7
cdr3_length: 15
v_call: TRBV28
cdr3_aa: CASSPTQLGRYEQYF